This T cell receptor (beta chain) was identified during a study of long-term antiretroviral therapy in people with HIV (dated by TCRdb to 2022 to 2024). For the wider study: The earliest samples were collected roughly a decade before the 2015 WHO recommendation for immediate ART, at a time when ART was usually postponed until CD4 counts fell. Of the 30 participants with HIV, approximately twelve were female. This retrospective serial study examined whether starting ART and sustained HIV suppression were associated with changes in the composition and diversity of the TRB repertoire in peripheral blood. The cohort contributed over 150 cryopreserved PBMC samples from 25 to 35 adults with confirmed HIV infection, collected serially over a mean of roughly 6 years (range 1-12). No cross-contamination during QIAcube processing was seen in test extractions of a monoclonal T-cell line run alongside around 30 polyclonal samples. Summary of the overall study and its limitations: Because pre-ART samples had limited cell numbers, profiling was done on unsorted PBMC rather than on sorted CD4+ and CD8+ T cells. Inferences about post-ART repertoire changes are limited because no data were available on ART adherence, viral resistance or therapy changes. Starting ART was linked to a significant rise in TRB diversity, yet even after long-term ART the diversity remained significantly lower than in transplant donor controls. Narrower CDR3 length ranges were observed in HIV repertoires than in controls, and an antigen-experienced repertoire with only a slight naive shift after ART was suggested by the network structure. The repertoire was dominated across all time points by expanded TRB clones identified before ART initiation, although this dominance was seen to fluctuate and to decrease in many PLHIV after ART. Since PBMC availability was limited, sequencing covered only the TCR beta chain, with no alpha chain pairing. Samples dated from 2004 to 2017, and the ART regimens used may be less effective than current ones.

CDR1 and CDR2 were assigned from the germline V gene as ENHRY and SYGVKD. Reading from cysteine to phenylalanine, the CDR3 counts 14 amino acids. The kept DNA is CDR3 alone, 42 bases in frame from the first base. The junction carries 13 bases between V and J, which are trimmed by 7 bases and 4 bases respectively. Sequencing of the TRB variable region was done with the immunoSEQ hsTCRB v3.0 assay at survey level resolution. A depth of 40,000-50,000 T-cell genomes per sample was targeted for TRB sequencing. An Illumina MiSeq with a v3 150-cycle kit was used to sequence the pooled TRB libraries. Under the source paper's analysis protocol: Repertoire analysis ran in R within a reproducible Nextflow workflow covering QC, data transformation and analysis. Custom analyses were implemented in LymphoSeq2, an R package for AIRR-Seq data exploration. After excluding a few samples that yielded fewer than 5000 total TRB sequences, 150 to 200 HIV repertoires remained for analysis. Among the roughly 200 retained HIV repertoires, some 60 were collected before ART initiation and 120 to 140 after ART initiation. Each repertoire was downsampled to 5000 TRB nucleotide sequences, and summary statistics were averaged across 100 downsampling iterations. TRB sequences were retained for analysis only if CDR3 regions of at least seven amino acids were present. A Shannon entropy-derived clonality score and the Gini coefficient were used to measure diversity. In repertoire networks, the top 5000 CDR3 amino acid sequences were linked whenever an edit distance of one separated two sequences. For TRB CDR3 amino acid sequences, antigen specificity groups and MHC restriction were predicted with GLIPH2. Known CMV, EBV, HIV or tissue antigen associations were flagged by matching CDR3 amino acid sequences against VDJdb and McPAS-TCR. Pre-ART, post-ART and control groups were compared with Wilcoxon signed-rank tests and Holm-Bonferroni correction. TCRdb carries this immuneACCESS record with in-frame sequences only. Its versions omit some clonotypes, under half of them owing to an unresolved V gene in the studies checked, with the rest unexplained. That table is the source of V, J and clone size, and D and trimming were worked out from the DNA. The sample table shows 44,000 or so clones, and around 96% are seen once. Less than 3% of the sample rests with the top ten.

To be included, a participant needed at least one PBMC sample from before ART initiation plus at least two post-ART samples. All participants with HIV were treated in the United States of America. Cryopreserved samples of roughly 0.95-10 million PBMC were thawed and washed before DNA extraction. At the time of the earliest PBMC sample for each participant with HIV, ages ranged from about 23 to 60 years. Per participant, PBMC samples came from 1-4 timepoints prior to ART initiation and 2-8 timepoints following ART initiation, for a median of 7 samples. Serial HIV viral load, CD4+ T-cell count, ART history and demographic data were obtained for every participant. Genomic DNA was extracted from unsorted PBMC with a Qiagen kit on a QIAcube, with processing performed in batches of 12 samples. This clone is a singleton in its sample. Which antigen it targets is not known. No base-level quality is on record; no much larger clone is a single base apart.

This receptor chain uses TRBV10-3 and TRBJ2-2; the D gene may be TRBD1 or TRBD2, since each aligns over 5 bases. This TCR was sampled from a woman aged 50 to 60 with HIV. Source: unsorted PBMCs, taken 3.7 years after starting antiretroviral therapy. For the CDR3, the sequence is CAITNGASTGELFF. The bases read TGTGCCATCACCAACGGGGCGTCCACCGGGGAGCTGTTTTTT.